These T cell receptor beta chains were read from a single sample in a study of cytomegalovirus exposure and HLA in healthy donors. Sequencing used immunoSEQ multiplex PCR; TCRdb keeps in-frame clones, though not all of them. The sample comprises 190,000 or so clones, roughly 84% of which are singletons, and roughly an eighth rests with the top ten. The sample was PBMCs. The receptors stem from a young woman in good health and CMV-seropositive. Both conserved end residues are part of each CDR3. Fields, in order: clone size, V gene, J gene, D gene, CDR3 DNA, CDR3 protein. D genes are given only for firm matches. Where a row states a size, it is once, few, many or the class of an expanded clone; other rows omit it.

>-|TRBV6-6|TRBJ2-3|-
TGTGCCAGCAGAACTACAGGGCGCACAGATACGCAGTATTTT
CASRTTGRTDTQYF
>-|TRBV4-1|TRBJ2-1|-
TGCGCCAGCAGCCAAGCTGAGAGGGCCATTGACAATGAGCAGTTCTTC
CASSQAERAIDNEQFF
>-|TRBV27|TRBJ2-1|-
TGTGCCAGCAGTTTATTAGGCGGGGTGTCCTATTACAATGAGCAGTTCTTC
CASSLLGGVSYYNEQFF
>-|TRBV19|TRBJ2-3|-
TGTGCCAGTAGTGCCCGGACAGATACGCAGTATTTT
CASSARTDTQYF
>-|TRBV5-1|TRBJ2-3|-
TGCGCCAGCAGTAAGACTGCGACTAGGGCAACGAAAGATACGCAGTATTTT
CASSKTATRATKDTQYF
>many|TRBV7-3|TRBJ2-3|TRBD2
TGTGCCAGCAGCTCTAGCGGGACTACAGATACGCAGTATTTT
CASSSSGTTDTQYF
>-|TRBV27|TRBJ1-1|TRBD1
TGTGCCAGCAGCCAACAGGGGGCGCCCACTGAAGCTTTCTTT
CASSQQGAPTEAFF
>-|TRBV14|TRBJ2-3|-
TGTGCCAGCAGCCTAGGCTGGAGGGGCCGGGAGGATACGCAGTATTTT
CASSLGWRGREDTQYF
>-|TRBV30|TRBJ2-2|-
TGTGCCTGGACCCCGACAGGAACCGGGGAGCTGTTTTTT
CAWTPTGTGELFF
>-|TRBV11-2|TRBJ2-7|-
TGTGCCAGCAGCCACATAAGGATAGGAAGGAGCTCCTACGAGCAGTACTTC
CASSHIRIGRSSYEQYF
>-|TRBV6-5|TRBJ1-2|-
TGTGCCAGCAGTCAATATGGCTACACCTTC
CASSQYGYTF
>once|TRBV7-6|TRBJ1-2|-
TGTGCCAGCAGCCCGTCCGGAGGGGGCTACACCTTC
CASSPSGGGYTF
>-|TRBV5-6|TRBJ2-1|TRBD2
TGTGCCAGCAGCCCGACCGGACTAGCGGTCTTTAATGAGCAGTTCTTC
CASSPTGLAVFNEQFF
>-|TRBV29-1|TRBJ1-1|-
TGCAGCGTGGACAAGTCGGGTTTGGCTTTCTTT
CSVDKSGLAFF
>-|TRBV4-1|TRBJ2-3|TRBD2
TGCGCCAGCAGCCAAGTACGGCTAGCGGGTAACACAGATACGCAGTATTTT
CASSQVRLAGNTDTQYF
>-|TRBV5-1|TRBJ2-7|-
TGCGCCAGCAGCCCACCAACAGGAACCTACGAGCAGTACTTC
CASSPPTGTYEQYF
>-|TRBV7-9|TRBJ2-7|TRBD2
TGTGCCAGCAGCTTCCTTAGCGGGAGGTTGATGGGCCCTCACGAGCAGTACTTC
CASSFLSGRLMGPHEQYF